These T cell receptor beta chains were read from a single sample in a study of T cell changes during pregnancy in multiple sclerosis. Method: immunoSEQ multiplex PCR; TCRdb's copy keeps in-frame clones and lacks some. This sample has tens of thousands of clones, with roughly nine tenths found just once. The sequences come from CD4+ T cells from peripheral blood mononuclear cells, collected before pregnancy. Receptors originate from a female donor with multiple sclerosis, enrolled in a pregnancy study. The CDR3 runs from the conserved cysteine through the conserved F or W. The D gene is left open where the match is weak. Expanded clones get a size class; other rows say once, few or many, or leave the size out.

D,size,J,V,CDR3,DNA
TRBD2,once,TRBJ2-7,TRBV5-1,CASSFGGTGYEQYF,TGCGCCAGCAGCTTCGGGGGGACGGGGTACGAGCAGTACTTC
NA,NA,TRBJ2-5,TRBV19,CASSIQGFQETQYF,TGTGCCAGTAGTATCCAGGGGTTTCAAGAGACCCAGTACTTC
NA,NA,TRBJ1-1,TRBV2,CASSDTPFQGSQMTEAFF,TGTGCCAGCAGTGATACGCCCTTCCAGGGAAGTCAGATGACTGAAGCTTTCTTT
NA,NA,TRBJ1-3,TRBV4-3,CASSLSSGNTIYF,TGCGCCAGCAGCCTTAGTTCCGGAAACACCATATATTTT
NA,NA,TRBJ2-7,TRBV11-3,CASSLGGTYEQYF,TGTGCCAGCAGCTTAGGCGGGACCTACGAGCAGTACTTC
NA,NA,TRBJ1-4,TRBV7-8,CASRLDITNEKLFF,TGTGCCAGCAGGTTGGACATAACTAATGAAAAACTGTTTTTT
NA,NA,TRBJ1-3,TRBV19,CAIHLTGIPTIYF,TGTGCCATACACTTAACAGGGATTCCAACCATATATTTT
NA,NA,TRBJ2-3,TRBV7-8,CASSPTPEQAGTQYF,TGTGCCAGCAGCCCAACGCCTGAGCAGGCAGGTACGCAGTATTTT
NA,NA,TRBJ1-5,TRBV6-6,CASSYTRGSNQPQHF,TGTGCCAGCAGTTACACCAGGGGTAGCAATCAGCCCCAGCATTTT
NA,NA,TRBJ2-1,TRBV12-5,CASGPNPRGHGNEQFF,TGTGCTAGTGGTCCTAACCCCAGAGGGCACGGGAATGAGCAGTTCTTC
TRBD2,NA,TRBJ2-5,TRBV7-7,CASSPRTGGGETQYF,TGTGCCAGCAGCCCCCGAACGGGGGGAGGGGAGACCCAGTACTTC
TRBD1,NA,TRBJ1-6,TRBV27,CASSLGTGGDNSPLHF,TGTGCCAGCAGTTTGGGAACAGGGGGAGATAATTCACCCCTCCACTTT
NA,few,TRBJ1-2,TRBV7-8,CASSLDLSGYTF,TGTGCCAGCAGCTTAGATCTGTCTGGCTACACCTTC
TRBD1,NA,TRBJ2-5,TRBV30,CAWSVLTGEWETQYF,TGTGCCTGGAGTGTACTAACAGGGGAATGGGAGACCCAGTACTTC
TRBD2,NA,TRBJ2-1,TRBV7-9,CASSLASGGLLREQFF,TGTGCCAGCAGCTTAGCCAGCGGGGGACTGTTGCGTGAGCAGTTCTTC
NA,once,TRBJ1-6,TRBV4-2,CASSQVFDSPLHF,TGTGCCAGCAGCCAAGTTTTCGATTCACCCCTCCACTTT
NA,once,TRBJ2-1,TRBV4-2,CASSQDTDNEQFF,TGTGCCAGCAGCCAAGATACGGACAATGAGCAGTTCTTC
NA,NA,TRBJ1-1,TRBV9,CASSETVSNTEAFF,TGTGCCAGCAGCGAGACAGTATCCAACACTGAAGCTTTCTTT